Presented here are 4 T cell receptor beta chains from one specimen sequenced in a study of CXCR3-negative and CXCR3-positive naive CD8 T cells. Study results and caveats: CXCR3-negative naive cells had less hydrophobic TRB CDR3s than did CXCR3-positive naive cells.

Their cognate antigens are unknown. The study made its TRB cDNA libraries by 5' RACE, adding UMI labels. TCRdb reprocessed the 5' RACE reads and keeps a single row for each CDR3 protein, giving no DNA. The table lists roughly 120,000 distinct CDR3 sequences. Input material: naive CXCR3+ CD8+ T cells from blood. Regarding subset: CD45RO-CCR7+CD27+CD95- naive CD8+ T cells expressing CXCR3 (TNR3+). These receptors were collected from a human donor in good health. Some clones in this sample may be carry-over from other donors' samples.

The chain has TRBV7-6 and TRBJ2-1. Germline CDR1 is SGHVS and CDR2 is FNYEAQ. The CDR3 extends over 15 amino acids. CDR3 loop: CASSLASDSYNEQFF.

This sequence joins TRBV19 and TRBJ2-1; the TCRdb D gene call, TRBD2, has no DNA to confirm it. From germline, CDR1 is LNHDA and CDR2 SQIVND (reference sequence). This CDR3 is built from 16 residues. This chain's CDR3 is CASSIYSGGLYNEQFF.

CDR3 amino acids: CASSHQGNTEAFF. The chain employs TRBV3-1 and TRBJ1-1. Germline V lookup: CDR1 LGHDT, CDR2 YNNKEL (reference sequence). CDR3 length: 13 residues.

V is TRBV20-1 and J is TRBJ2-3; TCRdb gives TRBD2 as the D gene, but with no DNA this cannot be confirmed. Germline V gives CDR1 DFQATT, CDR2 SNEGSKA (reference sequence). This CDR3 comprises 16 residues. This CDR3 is CSAGSTGGPYPGTQYF.